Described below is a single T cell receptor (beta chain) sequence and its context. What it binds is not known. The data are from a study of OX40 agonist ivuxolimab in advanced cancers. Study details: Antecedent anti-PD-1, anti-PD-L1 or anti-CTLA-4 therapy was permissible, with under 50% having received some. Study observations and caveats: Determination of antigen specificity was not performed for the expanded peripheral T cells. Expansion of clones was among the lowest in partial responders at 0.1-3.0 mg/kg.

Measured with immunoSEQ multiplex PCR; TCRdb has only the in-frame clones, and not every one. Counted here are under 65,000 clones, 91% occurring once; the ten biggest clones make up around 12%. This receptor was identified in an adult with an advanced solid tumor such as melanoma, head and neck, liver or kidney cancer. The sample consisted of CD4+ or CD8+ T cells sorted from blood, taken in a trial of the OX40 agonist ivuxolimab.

In nucleotides, the CDR3 is TGTGCCAGCAGCTTGGTTAGGGGGGGGTGCGGGGAGCTGTTTTTT. Translation gives CASSLVRGGCGELFF. The chain uses TRBV5-4 and TRBJ2-2, with a weak D call TRBD2 (7 bases). There are 15 residues in the CDR3. V was cut by 0 bases and J by 7 bases, with 13 bases left in between. Germline loops: CDR1 SGHNT, CDR2 YYREEE (reference sequence).